The 21 T cell receptor beta chains presented below share a single source sample, sequenced in a study of blood T cell repertoires in COVID-19. Measured with immunoSEQ multiplex PCR; TCRdb has only the in-frame clones, and not every one. The sample contains 180,000 or so clones, roughly 76% of which appear only once. The sequenced sample was peripheral blood. Every receptor here comes from a woman in her thirties or forties with COVID-19, enrolled during active disease.

This chain uses TRBV13 with TRBJ2-1, with 7 bases lining up with TRBD1. V lost 5 bases to trimming and J lost 0 bases; unmatched junction nucleotides: 7. This CDR3 is 16 amino acids long. CDR1 is PRHDT and CDR2 is FYEKMQ in the germline V gene (reference sequence). In DNA, the CDR3 is TGTGCCAGCAGCCTCGGACAGGCAAACTCCTACAATGAGCAGTTCTTC. Protein: CASSLGQANSYNEQFF. Full variable domain (rest looked up from reference TRBV13 and TRBJ2-1): AAGVIQSPRHLIKEKRETATLKCYPIPRHDTVYWYQQGPGQDPQFLISFYEKMQSDKGSIPDRFSAQQFSDYHSELNMSSLELGDSALYFCASSLGQANSYNEQFFGPGTRLTVL.

This clone was observed a handful of times. The gene calls are TRBV5-1 and TRBJ2-6, with D perhaps TRBD1 (6 bases). CDR3 size: 16 residues. V gave up 5 bases and J gave up 0 bases, with 12 bases separating them. Germline values: CDR1 SGHRS, CDR2 YFSETQ. The CDR3 protein is CASRPGVISGANVLTF. For the CDR3, the DNA is TGCGCCAGCAGACCAGGGGTGATCTCTGGGGCCAACGTCCTGACTTTC.

This chain links TRBV9 with TRBJ1-2; the D gene is possibly TRBD1 (5 bases). CDR1 and CDR2 from the germline V gene are SGDLS and YYNGEE. V lost 3 bases and J 2 bases, leaving 11 bases between the germline ends. The CDR3 is 14 residues long. The CDR3 protein is CASSGSGLNYGYTF. CDR3 nucleotides: TGTGCCAGCAGCGGTTCGGGACTCAACTATGGCTACACCTTC.

The V gene is TRBV27, the J gene TRBJ1-4; D uncertain. The CDR3 length is 11 residues. Germline CDR1 reads MNHEY; CDR2 reads SMNVEV (reference sequence). Trimming shortened V by 3 bases and J by 13 bases, and 9 bases separated the two germline ends. This CDR3 is CASSFGGSLFF. The CDR3 nucleotides read TGTGCCAGCAGTTTTGGAGGGTCACTGTTTTTT.

The chain couples TRBV4-1 to TRBJ2-7, with a tentative D call TRBD2 (6 bases). Germline V gene lookup returns CDR1 MGHRA and CDR2 YSYEKL. With 8 bases removed from V and 6 bases from J, the gap between germline ends came to 11 bases. CDR3 length: 11 amino acids. DNA for the CDR3: TGCGCCAGCCGGGACTTCCGCGAGCAGTACTTC. Encoded protein: CASRDFREQYF.

CDR3 in amino acids: CASSWTTSNEKLFF. The CDR3 DNA reads as TGTGCCAGCAGCTGGACAACTTCTAATGAAAAACTGTTTTTT. This chain links TRBV6-6 with TRBJ1-4; D possibly corresponds to TRBD1 (5 bases). The CDR3 length is 14 residues. CDR1 is MNHNY and CDR2 is SVGAGI in the germline V gene (reference sequence). V was trimmed by 6 bases and J by 3 bases, leaving 11 bases between them.

The CDR3 here is CASSKDKVVSTEAFF. For the CDR3, the DNA is TGTGCCAGCAGCAAGGACAAAGTGGTTTCCACTGAAGCTTTCTTT. The J gene is TRBJ1-1, the V gene TRBV21-1; the DNA was not used to check the table's D call, TRBD1. TRBV21-1 counts as a pseudogene. This CDR3 is built from 15 residues.

This clone was detected only a few times. The V gene is TRBV19, the J gene TRBJ2-1, with 9 positions matching TRBD2. The CDR3 is 17 amino acids. Germline V gene sequence: CDR1 LNHDA, CDR2 SQIVND (reference sequence). After removal of 1 base from V and 4 bases from J, the junction contained 8 bases not matched to a gene. The CDR3 bases are TGTGCCAGTAGTATAGGGTCCAGCGGGGGGCTTTACAATGAGCAGTTCTTC. This codes for CASSIGSSGGLYNEQFF.

The CDR3 spells CASSVGQGPYGYTF. In DNA, the CDR3 is TGTGCCAGCAGTGTTGGACAGGGGCCCTATGGCTACACCTTC. The rearrangement joins TRBV7-8 to TRBJ1-2; 9 bases agree with TRBD1. The length of the CDR3 is 14 residues. The V and J ends lost 6 bases and 4 bases, in that order; junction bases with no gene match: 6. Germline V gene lookup returns CDR1 SGHVS and CDR2 FQNEAQ.

The V call is TRBV6-5, the J call TRBJ2-7; no clear D. Trimming pared 10 bases from V and 3 bases from J, leaving 10 bases between. Germline loops: CDR1 MNHEY, CDR2 SVGAGI. This CDR3 has 11 residues. CDR3 region: CATTRGYEQYF. CDR3 coding DNA: TGTGCCACCACGAGAGGCTACGAGCAGTACTTC.

This rearrangement joins TRBV28 to TRBJ2-5; TRBD2 aligns across 8 bases. J was trimmed by 2 bases and V by 4 bases; bases with no gene match: 6. Germline-derived CDR1 and CDR2 are MDHEN and SYDVKM. There are 15 residues in the CDR3. In nucleotides, the CDR3 is TGTGCCAGCAGTTCCCCGGGAGGGACGCAAGAGACCCAGTACTTC. Protein product: CASSSPGGTQETQYF. Looking up the rest from reference TRBV28 and TRBJ2-5 gives the full variable domain: DVKVTQSSRYLVKRTGEKVFLECVQDMDHENMFWYRQDPGLGLRLIYFSYDVKMKEKGDIPEGYSVSREKKERFSLILESASTNQTSMYLCASSSPGGTQETQYFGPGTRLLVL.

The chain links TRBV6-5 to TRBJ1-6; D unresolved. CDR1 and CDR2 from the germline V gene are MNHEY and SVGAGI. V lost 0 bases and J 7 bases, leaving 10 bases between the germline ends. The CDR3 is 15 residues long. In DNA form, the CDR3 reads TGTGCCAGCAGTTACTCGAACAGAAAAAATTCACCCCTCCACTTT. Amino acids: CASSYSNRKNSPLHF.

In its sample, this clone was seen once. The V call is TRBV5-1, the J call TRBJ1-2; 9 nucleotides align to TRBD1. Germline CDR1 is SGHRS and CDR2 is YFSETQ. The CDR3 spans 17 residues. Losses at the gene ends were 3 bases for V and 0 bases for J; bases not matched to a gene: 9. The CDR3 sequence is CASSWDINRGPNYGYTF. DNA for the CDR3: TGCGCCAGCAGCTGGGACATCAACAGGGGGCCTAACTATGGCTACACCTTC.

The chain links TRBV6-6 to TRBJ1-1; D possibly corresponds to TRBD1 (6 bases). CDR3 length: 13 residues. Germline-derived CDR1 and CDR2 are MNHNY and SVGAGI (reference sequence). Trimming stripped 6 bases from V and 8 bases from J, with 16 bases between. The CDR3 here is CASSSDSGAEAFF. The CDR3 DNA follows: TGTGCCAGCAGCTCTGACTCAGGGGCGGAAGCTTTCTTT.

The genes are TRBV6-1 and TRBJ1-1; D gene ambiguous. Germline V lookup: CDR1 MNHNS, CDR2 SASEGT. The germline V and J ends were trimmed by 1 base and 4 bases, with 10 bases remaining between them. CDR3 length: 14 residues. In DNA, the CDR3 is TGTGCCAGCAGTGAAGAAGAATGGGCCACTGAAGCTTTCTTT. Encoded protein: CASSEEEWATEAFF.

This rearrangement joins TRBV7-9 to TRBJ1-2; 9 nucleotides agree with TRBD1. V shed 10 bases, J shed 7 bases, and the junction held 4 bases outside the gene matches. The germline gives CDR1 SEHNR, CDR2 FQNEAQ (reference sequence). This CDR3 is built from 11 residues. CDR3 region: CANGQGSGYTF. Here the CDR3 DNA reads TGTGCCAACGGACAGGGGAGTGGCTACACCTTC.

The V gene is TRBV7-2, the J gene TRBJ2-3, with 9 positions matching TRBD2. Germline trimming cut 6 bases from V and 2 bases from J; bases unmatched to any gene: 9. The V gene's germline CDR1 is SGHTA and CDR2 FQGNSA. There are 16 residues in the CDR3. The CDR3: CASRENLAGYTDTQYF. CDR3 coding DNA: TGTGCCAGCAGAGAAAACCTAGCGGGGTACACAGATACGCAGTATTTT.

The chain links TRBV7-9 to TRBJ1-2; 8 bases are shared with TRBD1. After removal of 1 base from V and 2 bases from J, the junction contained 6 bases not matched to a gene. The CDR3 spans 16 residues. Germline-derived CDR1 and CDR2 are SEHNR and FQNEAQ (reference sequence). The CDR3 DNA is TGTGCCAGCAGCTTAGAAGCCCGGACAGGGAACTATGGCTACACCTTC. It yields the protein CASSLEARTGNYGYTF.

This clone was seen a single time. The gene calls are TRBV5-3 and TRBJ2-2; 14 bases match TRBD2. TRBV5-3 is sorted into the ORF group, with uncertain function. J gave up 5 bases and V 4 bases, and 10 bases lay outside the gene matches. The CDR3 is made up of 18 amino acids. CDR3 residues: CARSPFQGLAGETGELFF. The DNA for the CDR3 is TGTGCCAGAAGCCCTTTCCAGGGACTAGCGGGAGAGACCGGGGAGCTGTTTTTT.

This clone was seen more than once but under ten times. The chain recombines TRBV6-6 with TRBJ1-5, with a weak D call TRBD1 (6 bases). Per the germline V gene, CDR1 is MNHNY and CDR2 is SVGAGI (reference sequence). V gave up 7 bases and J gave up 1 base, with 14 bases separating them. CDR3 length: 15 residues. CDR3 in amino acids: CASTLQGVSNQPQHF. The CDR3 DNA reads as TGTGCCAGCACCCTACAGGGAGTCAGCAATCAGCCCCAGCATTTT.

This rearrangement joins TRBV10-3 to TRBJ2-7; 11 bases fit TRBD2. CDR3 length: 13 amino acids. V shed 7 bases and J 7 bases; nucleotides not matched to a gene: 6. Germline-derived CDR1 and CDR2 are ENHRY and SYGVKD. The DNA of the CDR3 is TGTGCCATCACTCCGGGACTAGCGGAGGAGCAGTACTTC. As protein: CAITPGLAEEQYF.